One sample yielded the 12 T cell receptor beta chains listed below, sequenced in a study of blood T cell repertoires in COVID-19. Sequencing used immunoSEQ multiplex PCR; TCRdb keeps in-frame clones, though not all of them. The sample has 120,000 or so clones; around 82% are singletons. The sequencing input was peripheral blood. These receptors came from a man of 80 years or more with active or convalescent COVID-19.

Note on this clone: One end of the junction does not line up with germline, which may come from a read error. The chain carries TRBV7-2 and TRBJ2-3, with D perhaps TRBD1 (5 bases). The CDR3 contains 13 residues. Germline V lookup: CDR1 SGHTA, CDR2 FQGNSA. CDR3 in DNA: TGTGCCAGCGGGGCCACCCCCACAGCTACGCAGTATTTT. This encodes CASGATPTATQYF.

V is TRBV2 and J is TRBJ2-5, with TRBD1 matching over 7 bases. After removal of 6 bases from V and 5 bases from J, the junction contained 3 bases not matched to a gene. The CDR3 extends over 12 amino acids. Germline V gene sequence: CDR1 SNHLY, CDR2 FYNNEI. CDR3 region: CASRDRAETQYF. The CDR3 nucleotides are TGTGCCAGCAGAGACAGGGCTGAGACCCAGTACTTC.

The chain employs TRBV7-2 and TRBJ2-6, with 7 nucleotides matching TRBD1. CDR3 length equals 19 residues. With V trimmed by 4 bases and J by 0 bases, 12 bases remained unmatched. The V gene's germline CDR1 is SGHTA and CDR2 FQGNSA. The CDR3 bases are TGTGCCAGCAGCTACAGATCCCAGGGGGTTAGCTCTGGGGCCAACGTCCTGACTTTC. Amino acids: CASSYRSQGVSSGANVLTF.

The chain uses TRBV2 and TRBJ2-6; 10 bases are a match to TRBD1. V was pared by 5 bases and J by 0 bases, with 4 bases of the junction left unmatched. The CDR3 covers 17 residues. Germline V lookup: CDR1 SNHLY, CDR2 FYNNEI. CDR3 bases: TGTGCCAGCAGTACGGGACAGGGGTCCTCTGGGGCCAACGTCCTGACTTTC. Encoded protein: CASSTGQGSSGANVLTF.

CDR3 sequence: CASSDSWGGAHSGYTF. CDR3 nucleotides: TGTGCCAGCAGTGACTCTTGGGGAGGGGCGCACAGCGGCTACACCTTC. The rearrangement joins TRBV6-4 to TRBJ1-2; D possibly corresponds to TRBD1 (5 bases). Germline V CDR1 and CDR2: MRHNA, SNTAGT. CDR3 length: 16 residues. The V and J ends lost 0 bases and 8 bases respectively, with 19 bases between them.

The rearrangement joins TRBV19 to TRBJ2-2; D may be TRBD2 (6 bases). The CDR3 runs 16 residues. V was clipped by 6 bases and J by 9 bases, with 23 bases between them. In germline, CDR1 is LNHDA, CDR2 SQIVND (reference sequence). CDR3 loop: CASSLGGLQISRELFF. CDR3 sequence (DNA): TGTGCCAGTAGCCTTGGGGGACTGCAAATCTCCCGGGAGCTGTTTTTT. The full variable domain, rest sourced from reference TRBV19 and TRBJ2-2, is DGGITQSPKYLFRKEGQNVTLSCEQNLNHDAMYWYRQDPGQGLRLIYYSQIVNDFQKGDIAEGYSVSREKKESFPLTVTSAQKNPTAFYLCASSLGGLQISRELFFGEGSRLTVL.

A few counts support this clone. The chain recombines TRBV5-4 with TRBJ2-7, with 8 bases matching TRBD1. V lost 1 base and J lost 2; bases outside the gene matches: 2. Germline V gene lookup returns CDR1 SGHNT and CDR2 YYREEE (reference sequence). CDR3 length: 14 residues. This CDR3 reads CASSLKTGAYEQYF. In DNA, the CDR3 is TGTGCCAGCAGCTTGAAGACAGGGGCCTACGAGCAGTACTTC.

This chain uses TRBV5-1 with TRBJ1-4, with D perhaps TRBD1 (5 bases). V lost 3 bases and J 5 bases, leaving 17 bases between the germline ends. The CDR3 contains 16 residues. CDR1 SGHRS and CDR2 YFSETQ come from the germline V gene. The CDR3 sequence: CASSSAGGLGNEKLFF. The DNA of the CDR3 is TGCGCCAGCAGCTCGGCCGGGGGGTTGGGGAATGAAAAACTGTTTTTT.

The chain uses TRBV9 and TRBJ1-6; TRBD1 matches 8 bases. The CDR3 covers 16 residues. Unmatched junction bases numbered 9, after V lost 3 bases and J lost 7 bases. Looked up from germline, CDR1 is SGDLS and CDR2 is YYNGEE. The chain's CDR3 is CASSAPSQGANSPLHF. DNA for the CDR3: TGTGCCAGCAGCGCGCCAAGCCAGGGGGCCAATTCACCCCTCCACTTT. Full variable domain (missing parts from reference TRBV9 and TRBJ1-6): DSGVTQTPKHLITATGQRVTLRCSPRSGDLSVYWYQQSLDQGLQFLIQYYNGEERAKGNILERFSAQQFPDLHSELNLSSLELGDSALYFCASSAPSQGANSPLHFGNGTRLTVT.

The rearrangement uses TRBV4-1 and TRBJ2-2; no reliable D call. Germline loops: CDR1 MGHRA, CDR2 YSYEKL. V lost 4 bases, J lost 5 bases, and 11 bases lay in between. The CDR3 length is 14 residues. In DNA form, the CDR3 reads TGCGCCAGCAGCCCCAGGCCATGGACCGGGGAGCTGTTTTTT. The encoded protein is CASSPRPWTGELFF.

The chain carries TRBV9 and TRBJ1-2; D unclear. Germline lookup yields CDR1 SGDLS and CDR2 YYNGEE. This CDR3 has 15 amino acids. V lost 0 bases, J lost 0 bases, and 9 bases lay in between. CDR3 sequence: CASSVEPVANYGYTF. The DNA for the CDR3 is TGTGCCAGCAGCGTAGAACCAGTCGCTAACTATGGCTACACCTTC.

The chain joins TRBV19 to TRBJ2-2; TRBD2 agrees at 8 bases. The V and J ends lost 4 bases and 2 bases, in that order; junction bases with no gene match: 6. The CDR3 is made up of 16 amino acids. Germline-derived CDR1 and CDR2 are LNHDA and SQIVND (reference sequence). The chain's CDR3 is CASSRSGGLNTGELFF. As DNA, the CDR3 is TGTGCCAGTAGTAGGAGCGGGGGTCTAAACACCGGGGAGCTGTTTTTT.